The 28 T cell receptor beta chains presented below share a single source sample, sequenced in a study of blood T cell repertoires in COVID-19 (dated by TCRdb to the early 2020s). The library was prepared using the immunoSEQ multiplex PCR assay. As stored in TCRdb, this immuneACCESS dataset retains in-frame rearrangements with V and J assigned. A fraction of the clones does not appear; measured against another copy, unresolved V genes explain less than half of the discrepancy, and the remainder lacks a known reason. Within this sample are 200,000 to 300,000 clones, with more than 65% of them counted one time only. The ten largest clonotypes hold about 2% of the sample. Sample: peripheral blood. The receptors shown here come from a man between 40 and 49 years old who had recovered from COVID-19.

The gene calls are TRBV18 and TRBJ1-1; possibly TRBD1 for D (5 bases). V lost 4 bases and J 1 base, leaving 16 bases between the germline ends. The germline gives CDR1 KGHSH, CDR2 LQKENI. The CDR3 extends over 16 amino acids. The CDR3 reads CASSRIAMTENTEAFF. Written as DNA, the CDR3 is TGTGCCAGCTCACGTATTGCCATGACAGAGAACACTGAAGCTTTCTTT.

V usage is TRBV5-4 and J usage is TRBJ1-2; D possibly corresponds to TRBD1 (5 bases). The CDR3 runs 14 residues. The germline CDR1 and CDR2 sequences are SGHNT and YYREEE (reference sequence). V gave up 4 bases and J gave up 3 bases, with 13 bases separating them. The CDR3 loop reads CASSTAGGDYGYTF. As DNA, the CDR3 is TGTGCCAGCAGCACTGCGGGGGGGGACTATGGCTACACCTTC.

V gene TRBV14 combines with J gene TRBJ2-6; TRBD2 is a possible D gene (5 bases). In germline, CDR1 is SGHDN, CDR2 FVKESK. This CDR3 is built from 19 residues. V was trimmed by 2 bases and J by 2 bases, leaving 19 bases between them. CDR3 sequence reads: CASSQKSLWGAAGANVLTF. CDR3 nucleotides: TGTGCCAGCAGCCAAAAATCTTTGTGGGGAGCCGCTGGGGCCAACGTCCTGACTTTC.

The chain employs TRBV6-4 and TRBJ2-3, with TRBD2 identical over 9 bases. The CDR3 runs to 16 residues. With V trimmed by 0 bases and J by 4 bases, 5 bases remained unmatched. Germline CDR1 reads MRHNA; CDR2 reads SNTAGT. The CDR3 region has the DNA TGTGCCAGCAGTGACTCTGTAGCGGGAGCGTCAGATACGCAGTATTTT. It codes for CASSDSVAGASDTQYF.

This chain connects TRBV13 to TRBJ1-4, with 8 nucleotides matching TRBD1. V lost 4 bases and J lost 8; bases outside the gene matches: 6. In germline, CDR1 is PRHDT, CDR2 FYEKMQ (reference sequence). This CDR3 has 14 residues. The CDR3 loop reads CASSSGTGDEKLFF. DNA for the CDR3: TGTGCCAGCAGCTCAGGGACAGGTGACGAAAAACTGTTTTTT.

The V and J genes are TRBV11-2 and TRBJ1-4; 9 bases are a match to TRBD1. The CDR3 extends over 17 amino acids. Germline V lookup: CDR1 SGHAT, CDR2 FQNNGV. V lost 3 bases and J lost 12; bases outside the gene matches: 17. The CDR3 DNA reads TGTGCCAGCAGCTTGGGGTTGTGGGGCCGGGACAGGGCCGAACTGTTTTTT. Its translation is CASSLGLWGRDRAELFF.

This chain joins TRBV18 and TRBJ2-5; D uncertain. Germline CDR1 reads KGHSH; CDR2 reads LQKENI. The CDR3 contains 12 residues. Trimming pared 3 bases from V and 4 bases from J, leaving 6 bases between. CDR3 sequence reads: CASSPRLETQYF. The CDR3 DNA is TGTGCCAGCTCACCGAGGTTAGAGACCCAGTACTTC. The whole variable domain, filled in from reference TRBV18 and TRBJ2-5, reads NAGVMQNPRHLVRRRGQEARLRCSPMKGHSHVYWYRQLPEEGLKFMVYLQKENIIDESGMPKERFSAEFPKEGPSILRIQQVVRGDSAAYFCASSPRLETQYFGPGTRLLVL.

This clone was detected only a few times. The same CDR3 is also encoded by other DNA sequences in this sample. CDR3 loop: CASSPGQGLNYEQYF. The CDR3 region has the DNA TGTGCCAGCAGCCCCGGACAGGGCCTCAACTACGAGCAGTACTTC. The chain joins TRBV7-8 to TRBJ2-7; 8 bases are shared with TRBD1. The J segment lost 3 bases and the V segment lost 5 bases, leaving 9 bases of the junction unmatched. CDR3 length: 15 amino acids. Germline CDR1 reads SGHVS; CDR2 reads FQNEAQ.

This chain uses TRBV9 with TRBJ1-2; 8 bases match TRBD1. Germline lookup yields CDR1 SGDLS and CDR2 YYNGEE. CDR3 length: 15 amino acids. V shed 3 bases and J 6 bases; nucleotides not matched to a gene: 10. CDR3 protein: CASSAAGGRSDGYTF. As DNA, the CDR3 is TGTGCCAGCAGCGCGGCAGGGGGCAGGTCTGATGGCTACACCTTC.

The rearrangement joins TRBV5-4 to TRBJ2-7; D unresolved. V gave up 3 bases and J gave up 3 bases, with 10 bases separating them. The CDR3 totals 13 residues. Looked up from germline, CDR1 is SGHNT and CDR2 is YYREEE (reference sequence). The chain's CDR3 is CASSSGPVYEQYF. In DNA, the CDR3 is TGTGCCAGCAGCTCGGGTCCAGTCTACGAGCAGTACTTC.

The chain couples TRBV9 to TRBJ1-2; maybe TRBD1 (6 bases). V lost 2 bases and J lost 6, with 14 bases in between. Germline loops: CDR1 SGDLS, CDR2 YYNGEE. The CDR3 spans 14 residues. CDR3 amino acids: CASSVGGLPDGYTF. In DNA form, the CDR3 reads TGTGCCAGCAGCGTGGGGGGGCTTCCCGATGGCTACACCTTC.

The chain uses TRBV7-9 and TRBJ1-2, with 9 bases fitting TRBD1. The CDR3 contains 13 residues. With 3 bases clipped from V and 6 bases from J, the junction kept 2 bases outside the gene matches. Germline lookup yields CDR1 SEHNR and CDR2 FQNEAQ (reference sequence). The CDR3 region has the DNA TGTGCCAGCAGCTTGGACAGGGGCGATGGCTACACCTTC. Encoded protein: CASSLDRGDGYTF.

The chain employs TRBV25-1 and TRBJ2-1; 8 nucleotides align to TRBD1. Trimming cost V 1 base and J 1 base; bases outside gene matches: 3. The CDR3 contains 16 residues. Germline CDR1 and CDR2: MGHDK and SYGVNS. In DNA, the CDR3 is TGTGCCAGCAGTGAATGGACAGGGACTTCCTACAATGAGCAGTTCTTC. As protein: CASSEWTGTSYNEQFF.

CDR3 sequence reads: CASSQGPDINYGYTF. The CDR3 DNA sequence: TGTGCCAGCAGCCAGGGGCCGGACATTAACTATGGCTACACCTTC. This sequence joins TRBV3-1 (or the pseudogene TRBV3-2) and TRBJ1-2, with TRBD1 as a possible D gene (5 bases). V gave up 3 bases and J gave up 1 base, with 12 bases separating them. The CDR3 has 15 residues. Germline V gives CDR1 LGHDT, CDR2 YNNKEL (reference sequence).

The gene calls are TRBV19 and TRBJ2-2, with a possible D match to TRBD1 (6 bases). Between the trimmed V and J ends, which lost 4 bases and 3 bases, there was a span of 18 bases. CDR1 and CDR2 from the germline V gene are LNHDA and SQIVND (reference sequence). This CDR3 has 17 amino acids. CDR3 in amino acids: CASSNSGHYSDTGELFF. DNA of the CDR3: TGTGCCAGTAGTAATTCGGGACACTATTCCGACACCGGGGAGCTGTTTTTT.

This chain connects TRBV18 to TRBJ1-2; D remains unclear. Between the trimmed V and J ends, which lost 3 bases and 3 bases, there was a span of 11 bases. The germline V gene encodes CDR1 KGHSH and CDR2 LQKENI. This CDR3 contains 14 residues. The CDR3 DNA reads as TGTGCCAGCTCACCGAACGACGGAGACTATGGCTACACCTTC. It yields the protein CASSPNDGDYGYTF.

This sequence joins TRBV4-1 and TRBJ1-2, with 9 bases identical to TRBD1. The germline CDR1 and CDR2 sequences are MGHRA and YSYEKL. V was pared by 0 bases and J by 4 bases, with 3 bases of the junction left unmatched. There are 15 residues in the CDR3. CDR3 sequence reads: CASSQEDRGPYGYTF. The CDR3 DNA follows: TGCGCCAGCAGCCAAGAGGACAGGGGCCCCTATGGCTACACCTTC.

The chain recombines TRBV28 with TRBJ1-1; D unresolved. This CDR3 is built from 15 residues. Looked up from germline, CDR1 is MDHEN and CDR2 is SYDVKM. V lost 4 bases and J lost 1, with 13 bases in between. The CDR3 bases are TGTGCCAGCAGTTCCTACCCGCGGGGGAACACTGAAGCTTTCTTT. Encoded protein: CASSSYPRGNTEAFF.

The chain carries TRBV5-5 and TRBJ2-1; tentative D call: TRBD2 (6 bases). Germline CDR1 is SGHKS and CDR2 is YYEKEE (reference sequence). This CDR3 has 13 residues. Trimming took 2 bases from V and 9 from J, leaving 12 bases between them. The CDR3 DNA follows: TGTGCCAGCAGCTTCGGCCCGGAGGGTGAGCAGTTCTTC. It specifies CASSFGPEGEQFF.

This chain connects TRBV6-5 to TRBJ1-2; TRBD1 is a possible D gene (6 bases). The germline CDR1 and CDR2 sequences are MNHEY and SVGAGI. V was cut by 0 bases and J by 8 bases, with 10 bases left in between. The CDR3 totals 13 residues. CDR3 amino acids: CASSYSRGGGYTF. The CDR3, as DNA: TGTGCCAGCAGTTACTCTCGGGGGGGCGGCTACACCTTC.

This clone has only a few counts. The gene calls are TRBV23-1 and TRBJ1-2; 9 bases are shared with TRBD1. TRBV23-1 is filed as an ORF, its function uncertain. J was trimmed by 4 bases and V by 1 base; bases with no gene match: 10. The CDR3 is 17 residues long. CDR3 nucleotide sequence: TGCGCCAGCAGTCAATATCTGAGGGACAGGGCGGCCTATGGCTACACCTTC. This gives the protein CASSQYLRDRAAYGYTF.

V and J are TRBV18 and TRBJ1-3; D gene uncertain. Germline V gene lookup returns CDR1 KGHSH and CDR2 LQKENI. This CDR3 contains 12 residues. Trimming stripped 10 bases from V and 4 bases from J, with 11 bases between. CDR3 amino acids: CATSSYGNTIYF. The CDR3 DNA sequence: TGTGCCACCAGTTCTTACGGAAACACCATATATTTT.

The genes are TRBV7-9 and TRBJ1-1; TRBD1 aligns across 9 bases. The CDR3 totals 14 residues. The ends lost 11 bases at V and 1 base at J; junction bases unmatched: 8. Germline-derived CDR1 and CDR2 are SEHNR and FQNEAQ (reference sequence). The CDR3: CAGIQTGGNTEAFF. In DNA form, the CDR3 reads TGTGCCGGGATTCAGACAGGGGGGAACACTGAAGCTTTCTTT.

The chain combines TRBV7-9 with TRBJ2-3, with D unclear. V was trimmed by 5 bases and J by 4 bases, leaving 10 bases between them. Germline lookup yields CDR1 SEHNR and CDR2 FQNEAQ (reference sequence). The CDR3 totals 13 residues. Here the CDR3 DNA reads TGTGCCAGCAGCAACCCCCTAGCAGATACGCAGTATTTT. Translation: CASSNPLADTQYF.

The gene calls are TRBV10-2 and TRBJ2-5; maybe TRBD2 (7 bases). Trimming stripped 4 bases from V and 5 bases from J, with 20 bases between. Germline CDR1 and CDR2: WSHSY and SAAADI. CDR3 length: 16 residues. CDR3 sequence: CASSGMGAGVSETQYF. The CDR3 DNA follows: TGCGCCAGCAGTGGTATGGGGGCGGGGGTGTCGGAGACCCAGTACTTC.

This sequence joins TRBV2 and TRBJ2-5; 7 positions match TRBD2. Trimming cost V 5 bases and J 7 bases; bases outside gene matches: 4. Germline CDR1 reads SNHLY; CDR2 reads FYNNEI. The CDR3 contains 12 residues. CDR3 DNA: TGTGCCAGCAGTCTGGGGAGGGGGACCCAGTACTTC. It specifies CASSLGRGTQYF.

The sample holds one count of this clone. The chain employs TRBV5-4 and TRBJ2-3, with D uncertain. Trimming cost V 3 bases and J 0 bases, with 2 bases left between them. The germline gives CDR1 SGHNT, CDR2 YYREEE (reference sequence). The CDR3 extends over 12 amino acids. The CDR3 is CASSSSTDTQYF. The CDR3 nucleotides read TGTGCCAGCAGCTCAAGCACAGATACGCAGTATTTT.

CDR3 DNA sequence: TGTGCCAGCAGACAGGGGACGGTCTACAATGAGCAGTTCTTC. Its translation is CASRQGTVYNEQFF. The chain employs TRBV5-6 and TRBJ2-1, with 7 bases aligning to TRBD1. This CDR3 has 14 residues. The germline gives CDR1 SGHDT, CDR2 YYEEEE. Trimming took 5 bases from V and 3 from J; bases not matched to a gene: 5.